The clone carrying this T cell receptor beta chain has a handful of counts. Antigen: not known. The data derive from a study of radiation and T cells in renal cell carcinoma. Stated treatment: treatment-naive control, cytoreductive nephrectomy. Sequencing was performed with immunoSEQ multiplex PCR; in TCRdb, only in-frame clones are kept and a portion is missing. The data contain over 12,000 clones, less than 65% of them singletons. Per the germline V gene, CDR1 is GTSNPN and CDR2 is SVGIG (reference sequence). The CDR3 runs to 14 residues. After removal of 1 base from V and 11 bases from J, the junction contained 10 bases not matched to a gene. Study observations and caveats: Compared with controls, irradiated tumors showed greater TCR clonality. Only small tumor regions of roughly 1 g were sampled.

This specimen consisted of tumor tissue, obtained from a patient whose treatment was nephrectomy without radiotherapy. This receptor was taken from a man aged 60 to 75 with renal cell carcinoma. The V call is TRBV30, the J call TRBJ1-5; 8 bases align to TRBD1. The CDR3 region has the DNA TGTGCCTGGAGTGCAGGGGGCTGGGGCGTAGCCCAGCATTTT. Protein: CAWSAGGWGVAQHF.